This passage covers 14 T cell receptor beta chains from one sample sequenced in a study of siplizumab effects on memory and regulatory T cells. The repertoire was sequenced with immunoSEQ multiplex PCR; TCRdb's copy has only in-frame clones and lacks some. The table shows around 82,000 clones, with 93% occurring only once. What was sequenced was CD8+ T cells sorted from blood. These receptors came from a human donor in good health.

As DNA, the CDR3 is TGTGCCAGCAGTTACTCAGAGAATCACTATGAAAAACTGTTTTTT. Its protein is CASSYSENHYEKLFF. This chain connects TRBV6-5 to TRBJ1-4; unclear D gene. Trimming stripped 0 bases from V and 6 bases from J, with 11 bases between. The germline V gene has CDR1 MNHEY and CDR2 SVGAGI. The CDR3 is made up of 15 amino acids.

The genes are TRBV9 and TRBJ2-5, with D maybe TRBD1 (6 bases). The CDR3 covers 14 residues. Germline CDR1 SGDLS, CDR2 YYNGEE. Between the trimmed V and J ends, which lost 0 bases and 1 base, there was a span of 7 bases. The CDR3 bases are TGTGCCAGCAGCGTAGGCAGGGGCCAAGAGACCCAGTACTTC. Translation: CASSVGRGQETQYF.

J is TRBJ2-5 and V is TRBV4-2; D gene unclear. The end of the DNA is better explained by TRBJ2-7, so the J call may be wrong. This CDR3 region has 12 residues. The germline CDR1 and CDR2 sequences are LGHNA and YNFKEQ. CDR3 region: CASSLDGYEQYF. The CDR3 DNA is TGTGCCAGCAGCCTTGATGGATACGAGCAGTACTTC.

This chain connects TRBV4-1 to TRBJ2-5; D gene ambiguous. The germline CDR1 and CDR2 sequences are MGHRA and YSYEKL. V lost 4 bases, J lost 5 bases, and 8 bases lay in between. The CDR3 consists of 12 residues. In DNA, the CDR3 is TGCGCCAGCAGCCCGCCGTCGGAGACCCAGTACTTC. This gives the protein CASSPPSETQYF.

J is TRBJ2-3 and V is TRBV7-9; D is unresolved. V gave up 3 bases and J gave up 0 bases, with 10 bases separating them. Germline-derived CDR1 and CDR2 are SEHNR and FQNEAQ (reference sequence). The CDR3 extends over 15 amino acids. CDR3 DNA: TGTGCCAGCAGCTTCTACCCCGGCAGCACAGATACGCAGTATTTT. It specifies CASSFYPGSTDTQYF.

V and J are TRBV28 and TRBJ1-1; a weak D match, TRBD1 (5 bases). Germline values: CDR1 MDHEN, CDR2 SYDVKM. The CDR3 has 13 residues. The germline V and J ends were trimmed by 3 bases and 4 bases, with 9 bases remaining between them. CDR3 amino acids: CASSFGGVTEAFF. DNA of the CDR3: TGTGCCAGCAGTTTTGGGGGGGTCACTGAAGCTTTCTTT. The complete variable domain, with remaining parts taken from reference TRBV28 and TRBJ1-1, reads DVKVTQSSRYLVKRTGEKVFLECVQDMDHENMFWYRQDPGLGLRLIYFSYDVKMKEKGDIPEGYSVSREKKERFSLILESASTNQTSMYLCASSFGGVTEAFFGQGTRLTVV.

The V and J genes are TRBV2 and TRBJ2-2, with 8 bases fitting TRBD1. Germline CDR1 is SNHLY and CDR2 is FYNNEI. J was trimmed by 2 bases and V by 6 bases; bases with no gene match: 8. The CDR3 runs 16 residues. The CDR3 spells CASRDTGGRNTGELFF. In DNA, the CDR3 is TGTGCCAGCAGGGATACAGGGGGACGCAACACCGGGGAGCTGTTTTTT. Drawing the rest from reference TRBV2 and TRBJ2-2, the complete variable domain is EPEVTQTPSHQVTQMGQEVILRCVPISNHLYFYWYRQILGQKVEFLVSFYNNEISEKSEIFDDQFSVERPDGSNFTLKIRSTKLEDSAMYFCASRDTGGRNTGELFFGEGSRLTVL.

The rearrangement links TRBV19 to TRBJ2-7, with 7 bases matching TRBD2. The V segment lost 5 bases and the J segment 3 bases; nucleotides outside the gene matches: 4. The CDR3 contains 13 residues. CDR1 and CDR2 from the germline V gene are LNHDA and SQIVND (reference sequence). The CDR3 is CASSSGLGYEQYF. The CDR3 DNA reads TGTGCCAGTAGTTCCGGACTAGGCTACGAGCAGTACTTC.

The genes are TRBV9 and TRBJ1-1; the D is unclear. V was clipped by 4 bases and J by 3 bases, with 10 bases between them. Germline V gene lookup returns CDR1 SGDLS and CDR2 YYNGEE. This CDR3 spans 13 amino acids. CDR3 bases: TGTGCCAGCAGCCTCCCGGAGGACACTGAAGCTTTCTTT. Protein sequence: CASSLPEDTEAFF.

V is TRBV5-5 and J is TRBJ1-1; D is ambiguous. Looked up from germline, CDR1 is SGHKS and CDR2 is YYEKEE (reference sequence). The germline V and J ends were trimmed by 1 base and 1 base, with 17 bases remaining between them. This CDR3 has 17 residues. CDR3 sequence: CASSLFPPVAGNTEAFF. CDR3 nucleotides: TGTGCCAGCAGCTTGTTCCCCCCCGTGGCGGGGAACACTGAAGCTTTCTTT.

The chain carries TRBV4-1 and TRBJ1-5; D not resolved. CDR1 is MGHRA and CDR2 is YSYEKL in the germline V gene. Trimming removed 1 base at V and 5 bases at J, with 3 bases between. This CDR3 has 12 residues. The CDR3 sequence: CASSQGDQPQHF. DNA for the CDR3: TGCGCCAGCAGCCAAGGGGATCAGCCCCAGCATTTT.

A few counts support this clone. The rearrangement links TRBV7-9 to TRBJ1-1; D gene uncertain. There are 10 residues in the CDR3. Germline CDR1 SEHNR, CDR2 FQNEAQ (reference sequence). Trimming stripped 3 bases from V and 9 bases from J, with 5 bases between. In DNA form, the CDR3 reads TGTGCCAGCAGCTTCGGGCAAGCTTTCTTT. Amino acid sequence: CASSFGQAFF.

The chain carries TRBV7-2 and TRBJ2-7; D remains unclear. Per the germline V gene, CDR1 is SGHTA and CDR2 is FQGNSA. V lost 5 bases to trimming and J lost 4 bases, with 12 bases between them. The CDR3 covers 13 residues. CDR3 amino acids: CASSTLTPYEQYF. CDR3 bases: TGTGCCAGCAGCACATTGACACCTTACGAGCAGTACTTC.

The CDR3 loop reads CASSEGLSIRLAGAREQFF. The CDR3 DNA sequence: TGTGCCAGCAGTGAAGGGCTTTCGATACGACTAGCGGGGGCACGCGAGCAGTTCTTC. The chain employs TRBV6-1 and TRBJ2-1; TRBD2 matches at 12 bases. This CDR3 region has 19 residues. CDR1 is MNHNS, CDR2 SASEGT, per germline. V was pared by 1 base and J by 10 bases, with 17 bases of the junction left unmatched.